This TCR beta chain is drawn from a study of T cell responses to AZD1222 COVID-19 vaccine. Whole-study findings and limits: Across the whole spike, CD4 TCRs peaked at regions 160-218 and 743-854.

Produced via immunoSEQ multiplex PCR; TCRdb's table is partial and in-frame only. The sample consists of roughly 100,000 clones, roughly 87% of them appearing once. The CDR3 length is 16 residues. CDR1 and CDR2 (germline): MGHRA, YSYEKL. V lost 1 base, J lost 0 bases, and 10 bases lay in between. As regards this clone: Its antigen remains unknown.

This TCR was recovered from an adult who received the AZD1222 COVID-19 vaccine. This rearrangement joins TRBV4-1 to TRBJ2-1; D is uncertain. The specimen was peripheral blood, collected 28 days after the second AZD1222 dose. This CDR3 reads CASSQGTSSSYNEQFF. The CDR3 DNA reads TGCGCCAGCAGCCAAGGGACGTCGAGCTCCTACAATGAGCAGTTCTTC.